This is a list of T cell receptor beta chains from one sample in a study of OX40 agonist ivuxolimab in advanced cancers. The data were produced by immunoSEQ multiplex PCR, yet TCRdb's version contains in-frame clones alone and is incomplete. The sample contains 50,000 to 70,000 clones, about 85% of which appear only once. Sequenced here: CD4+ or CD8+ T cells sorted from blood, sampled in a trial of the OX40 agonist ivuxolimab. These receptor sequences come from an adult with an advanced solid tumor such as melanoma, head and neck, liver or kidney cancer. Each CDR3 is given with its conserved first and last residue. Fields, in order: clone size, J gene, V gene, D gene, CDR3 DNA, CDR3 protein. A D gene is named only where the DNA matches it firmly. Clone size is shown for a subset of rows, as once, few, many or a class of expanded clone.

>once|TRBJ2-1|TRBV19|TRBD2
TGTGCCAGTAGTATATTCGAGGGACTAGCGGGAGCGAATGAGCAGTTCTTC
CASSIFEGLAGANEQFF
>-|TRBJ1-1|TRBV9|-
TGTGCCAGCAGCGTAGAGGGGTGGGGGACTGAAGCTTTCTTT
CASSVEGWGTEAFF
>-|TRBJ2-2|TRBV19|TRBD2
TGTGCCAGTAGTATGGGACTAGCGGGAGTTGGTGGGGAGCTGTTTTTT
CASSMGLAGVGGELFF
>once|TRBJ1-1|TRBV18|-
TGTGCCAGCTCACCTTCTGACGGACCGAACACTGAAGCTTTCTTT
CASSPSDGPNTEAFF
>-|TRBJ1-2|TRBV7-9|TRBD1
TGTGCCAGCAGCTTAGAGGGGGCGGCCCGCACCTTC
CASSLEGAARTF
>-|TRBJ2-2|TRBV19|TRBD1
TGTGCCAGTAGTGGACAGGGTGGGACTCGTACCGGGGAGCTGTTTTTT
CASSGQGGTRTGELFF
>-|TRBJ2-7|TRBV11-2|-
TGTGCCAGCAGCTTGGACCACTCCTACGAGCAGTACTTC
CASSLDHSYEQYF
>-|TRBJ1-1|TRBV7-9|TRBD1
TGTGCCAGCAGCTTACAGGGGGCGACTGAAGCTTTCTTT
CASSLQGATEAFF
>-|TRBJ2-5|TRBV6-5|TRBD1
TGTGCCAGCAGTTTGGACAGGGCCCAAGAGACCCAGTACTTC
CASSLDRAQETQYF
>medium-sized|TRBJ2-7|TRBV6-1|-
TGTGCCAGCAGTGAAGGTTTCTCTTCAACTACCCACTACGAGCAGTACTTC
CASSEGFSSTTHYEQYF
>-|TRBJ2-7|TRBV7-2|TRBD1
TGTGCCAGCAGCTTCCTACACGACAGGGCTTACGAGCAGTACTTC
CASSFLHDRAYEQYF
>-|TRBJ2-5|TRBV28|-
TGTGCCAGCAGTTTAAAAAGCCGCAACCAAGAGACCCAGTACTTC
CASSLKSRNQETQYF
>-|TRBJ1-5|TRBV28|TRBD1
TGTGCCAGCAGCACACTCCCGACAGGGATTCAGCCCCAGCATTTT
CASSTLPTGIQPQHF
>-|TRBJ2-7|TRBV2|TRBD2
TGTGCCAGTTCGCGGGAGGCCTCTTACGAGCAGTACTTC
CASSREASYEQYF
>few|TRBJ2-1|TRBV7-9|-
TGTGCCAGCAGCGTGACAGCGGCTTCCTACAATGAGCAGTTCTTC
CASSVTAASYNEQFF
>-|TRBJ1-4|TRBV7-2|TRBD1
TGTGCCAGCACCAAAGACAGGGAGAGTGAAAAACTGTTTTTT
CASTKDRESEKLFF
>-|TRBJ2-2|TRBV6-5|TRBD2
TGTGCCAGCAGTTCCCGGACTAGCGGGAGAAGGGAGCTGTTTTTT
CASSSRTSGRRELFF
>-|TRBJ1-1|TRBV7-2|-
TGTGCCAGCAGCTTATACGCAGACCCGAACACTGAAGCTTTCTTT
CASSLYADPNTEAFF
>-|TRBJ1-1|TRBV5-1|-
TGCGCCAGCAGCTTGGACGTAGGGCTTAACACTGAAGCTTTCTTT
CASSLDVGLNTEAFF
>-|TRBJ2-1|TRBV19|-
TGTGCCAGTATCTCCTACAATGAGCAGTTCTTC
CASISYNEQFF
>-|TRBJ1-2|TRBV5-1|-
TGCGCCAGCAGCTTTACGACAGCTAACTATGGCTACACCTTC
CASSFTTANYGYTF
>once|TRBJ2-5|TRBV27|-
TGTGCCAGCAGTTTACGTTCGGGGACCCAGTACTTC
CASSLRSGTQYF
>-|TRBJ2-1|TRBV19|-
TGTGCCTCAAGACTGGATCTTGGCACCAATGAGCAGTTCTTC
CASRLDLGTNEQFF
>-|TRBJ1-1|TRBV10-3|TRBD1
TGTGCCACCAGGGACAGGGTCACTGAAGCTTTCTTT
CATRDRVTEAFF
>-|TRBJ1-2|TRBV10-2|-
TGCGCCAGCTTCACGATCCTCGGTGGCTACACCTTC
CASFTILGGYTF
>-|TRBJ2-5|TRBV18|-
TGTGCCAGCTCACCATCTACGGTGGGGCAAGAGACCCAGTACTTC
CASSPSTVGQETQYF
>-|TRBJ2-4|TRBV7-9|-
TGTGCCAGCAGCCCCAAACGGCGACTAGCCAAAAACATTCAGTACTTC
CASSPKRRLAKNIQYF
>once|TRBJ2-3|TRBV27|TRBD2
TGTGCCAGCAGTTCACTAGCGGTATCCACAGATACGCAGTATTTT
CASSSLAVSTDTQYF
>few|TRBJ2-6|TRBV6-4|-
TGTGCCAGCAGCCAGGGTTCTGGGGCCAACGTCCTGACTTTC
CASSQGSGANVLTF
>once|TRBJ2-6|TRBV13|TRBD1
TGTGCCAGCAGCTCCGAGCCGGGACAGGGGTTGTCCGGGGCCAACGTCCTGACTTTC
CASSSEPGQGLSGANVLTF
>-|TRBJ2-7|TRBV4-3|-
TGCGCCAGCAGCCCCTTTTTGGGGTCCTCCGAGCAGTACTTC
CASSPFLGSSEQYF
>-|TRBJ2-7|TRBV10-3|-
TGTGCCATCAGTGAGTCAGGCGGGAACTACGAGCAGTACTTC
CAISESGGNYEQYF
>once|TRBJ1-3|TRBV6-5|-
TGTGCCAGCAGTTCCCTACTGACCTACTCTGGAAACACCATATATTTT
CASSSLLTYSGNTIYF
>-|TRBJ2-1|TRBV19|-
TGTGCCAGTTGCCGTAACTCCTACAATGAGCAGTTCTTC
CASCRNSYNEQFF
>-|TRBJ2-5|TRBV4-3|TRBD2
TGCGCCAGCAGCCAAGACGGCAGCGGGAGCATGGGAGAGACCCAGTACTTC
CASSQDGSGSMGETQYF
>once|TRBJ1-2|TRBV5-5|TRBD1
TGTGCCAGCACCCCGCCCGCTGGAACAGGGGTAGGCTATGGCTACACCTTC
CASTPPAGTGVGYGYTF
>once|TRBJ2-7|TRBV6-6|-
TGTGCCAGCAGTGGAGAGGGGGAAGAGGACGAGCAGTACTTC
CASSGEGEEDEQYF
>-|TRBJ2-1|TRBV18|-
TGTGCCAGCTCACCCACCTTAGGTAATGAGCAGTTCTTC
CASSPTLGNEQFF